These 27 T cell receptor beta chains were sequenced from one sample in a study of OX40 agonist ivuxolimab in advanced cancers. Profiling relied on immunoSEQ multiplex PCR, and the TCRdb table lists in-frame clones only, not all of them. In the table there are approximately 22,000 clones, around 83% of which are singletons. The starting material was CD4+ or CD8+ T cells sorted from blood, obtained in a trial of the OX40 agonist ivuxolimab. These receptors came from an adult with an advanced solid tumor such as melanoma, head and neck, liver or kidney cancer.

CDR3 sequence (DNA): TGTGCCAGCAGCAGGGACACAGGGGGCTCCTACAATGAGCAGTTCTTC. Residues: CASSRDTGGSYNEQFF. The chain has TRBV6-4 and TRBJ2-1, with TRBD1 matching 8 bases. Germline lookup yields CDR1 MRHNA and CDR2 SNTAGT. The V segment lost 6 bases and the J segment 0 bases; nucleotides outside the gene matches: 7. The CDR3 loop spans 16 amino acids.

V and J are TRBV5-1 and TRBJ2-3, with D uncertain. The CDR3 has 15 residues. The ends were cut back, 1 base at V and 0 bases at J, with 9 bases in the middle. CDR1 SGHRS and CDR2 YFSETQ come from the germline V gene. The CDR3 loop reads CASSLSAASTDTQYF. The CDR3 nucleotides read TGCGCCAGCAGCTTGAGTGCAGCTAGCACAGATACGCAGTATTTT.

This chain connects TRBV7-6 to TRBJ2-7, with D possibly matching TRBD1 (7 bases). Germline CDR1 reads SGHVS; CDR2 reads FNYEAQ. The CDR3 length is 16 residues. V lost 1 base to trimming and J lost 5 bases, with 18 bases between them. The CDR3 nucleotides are TGTGCCAGCAGCTTAGTCAGGGGTGGAGGGGGCGACGAGCAGTACTTC. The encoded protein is CASSLVRGGGGDEQYF.

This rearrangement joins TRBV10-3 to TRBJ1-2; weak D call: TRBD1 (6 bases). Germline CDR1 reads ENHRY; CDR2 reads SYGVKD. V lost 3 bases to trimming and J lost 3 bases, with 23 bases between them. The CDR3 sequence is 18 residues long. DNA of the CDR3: TGTGCCATCAGTGACCTTTACCACTCCAGGGGCTTGGACTATGGCTACACCTTC. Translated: CAISDLYHSRGLDYGYTF.

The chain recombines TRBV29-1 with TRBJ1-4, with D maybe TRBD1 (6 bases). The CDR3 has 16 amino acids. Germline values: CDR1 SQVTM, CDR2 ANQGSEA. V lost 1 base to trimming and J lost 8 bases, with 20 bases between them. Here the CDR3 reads CSVEVGRGGSGEKLFF. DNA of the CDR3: TGCAGCGTTGAAGTGGGGCGAGGGGGATCTGGGGAAAAACTGTTTTTT.

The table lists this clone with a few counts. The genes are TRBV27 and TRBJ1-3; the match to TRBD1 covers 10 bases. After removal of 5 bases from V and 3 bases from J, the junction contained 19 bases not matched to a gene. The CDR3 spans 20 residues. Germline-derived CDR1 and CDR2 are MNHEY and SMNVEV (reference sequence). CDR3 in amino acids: CASSEESRDRGPLFGNTIYF. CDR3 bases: TGTGCCAGCAGTGAAGAATCCCGCGACAGGGGGCCTTTGTTTGGAAACACCATATATTTT.

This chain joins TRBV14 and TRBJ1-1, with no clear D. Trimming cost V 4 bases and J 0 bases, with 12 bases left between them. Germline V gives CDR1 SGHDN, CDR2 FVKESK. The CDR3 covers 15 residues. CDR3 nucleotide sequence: TGTGCCAGCAGCCTGGCCGGCGTGATGAACACTGAAGCTTTCTTT. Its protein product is CASSLAGVMNTEAFF.

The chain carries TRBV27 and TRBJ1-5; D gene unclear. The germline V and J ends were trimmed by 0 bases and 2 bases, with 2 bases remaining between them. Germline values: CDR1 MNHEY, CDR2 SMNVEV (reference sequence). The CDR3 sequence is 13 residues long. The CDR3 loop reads CASSLSGNQPQHF. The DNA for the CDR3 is TGTGCCAGCAGTTTATCTGGCAATCAGCCCCAGCATTTT.

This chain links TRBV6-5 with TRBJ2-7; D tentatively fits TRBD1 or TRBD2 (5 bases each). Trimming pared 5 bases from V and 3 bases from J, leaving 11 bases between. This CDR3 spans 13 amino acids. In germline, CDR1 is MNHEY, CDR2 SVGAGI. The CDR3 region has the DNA TGTGCCAGCAGTCGACTGGGGGACTACGAGCAGTACTTC. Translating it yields CASSRLGDYEQYF.

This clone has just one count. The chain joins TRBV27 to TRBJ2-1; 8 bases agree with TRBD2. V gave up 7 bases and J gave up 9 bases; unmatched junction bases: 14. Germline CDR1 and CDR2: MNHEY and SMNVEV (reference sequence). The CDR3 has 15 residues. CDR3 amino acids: CASTSLYTAGGEQFF. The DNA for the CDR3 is TGTGCCAGCACCTCCCTGTACACCGCGGGGGGTGAGCAGTTCTTC.

The CDR3 DNA sequence: TGTGCCAGCAGCTTTCACAGGGGACAACCCACAGATACGCAGTATTTT. Protein: CASSFHRGQPTDTQYF. The chain employs TRBV5-6 and TRBJ2-3; 7 bases map to TRBD1. V was clipped by 2 bases and J by 2 bases; unmatched bases: 8. This CDR3 is built from 16 residues. Germline V gene data show CDR1 as SGHDT and CDR2 as YYEEEE.

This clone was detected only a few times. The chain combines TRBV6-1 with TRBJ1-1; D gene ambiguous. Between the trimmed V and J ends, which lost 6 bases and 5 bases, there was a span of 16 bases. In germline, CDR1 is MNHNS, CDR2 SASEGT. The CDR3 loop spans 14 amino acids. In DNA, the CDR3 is TGTGCCAGCAGCCTACACTACCTGGGTACTGAAGCTTTCTTT. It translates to CASSLHYLGTEAFF.

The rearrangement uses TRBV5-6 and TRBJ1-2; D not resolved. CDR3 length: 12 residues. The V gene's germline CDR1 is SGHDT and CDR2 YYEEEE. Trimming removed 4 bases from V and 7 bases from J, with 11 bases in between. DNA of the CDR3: TGTGCCAGCAGCACCCACGAGGGTGGCTACACCTTC. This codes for CASSTHEGGYTF.

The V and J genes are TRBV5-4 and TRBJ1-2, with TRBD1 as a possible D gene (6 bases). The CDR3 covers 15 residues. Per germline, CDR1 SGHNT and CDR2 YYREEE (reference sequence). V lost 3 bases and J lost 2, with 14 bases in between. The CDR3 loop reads CASSSMTGLNYGYTF. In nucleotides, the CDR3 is TGTGCCAGCAGCTCCATGACAGGCTTAAACTATGGCTACACCTTC.

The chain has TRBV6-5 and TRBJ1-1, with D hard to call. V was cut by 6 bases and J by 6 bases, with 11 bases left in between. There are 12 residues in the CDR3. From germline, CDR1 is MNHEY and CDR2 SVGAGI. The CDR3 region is CASRPYGAEAFF. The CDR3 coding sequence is TGTGCCAGCAGACCCTACGGGGCTGAAGCTTTCTTT.

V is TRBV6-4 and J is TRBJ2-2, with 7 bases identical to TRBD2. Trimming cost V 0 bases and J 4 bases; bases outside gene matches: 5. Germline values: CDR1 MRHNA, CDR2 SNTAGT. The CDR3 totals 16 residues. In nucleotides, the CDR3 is TGTGCCAGCAGTGACTCCGGGGGGTCAGGCACCGGGGAGCTGTTTTTT. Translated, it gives CASSDSGGSGTGELFF.

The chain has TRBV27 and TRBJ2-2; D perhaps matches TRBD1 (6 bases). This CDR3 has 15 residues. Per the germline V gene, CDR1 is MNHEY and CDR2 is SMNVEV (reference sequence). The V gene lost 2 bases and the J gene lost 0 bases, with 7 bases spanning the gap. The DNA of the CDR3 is TGTGCCAGCAGTTTAAACAGGGCGAACACCGGGGAGCTGTTTTTT. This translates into CASSLNRANTGELFF.

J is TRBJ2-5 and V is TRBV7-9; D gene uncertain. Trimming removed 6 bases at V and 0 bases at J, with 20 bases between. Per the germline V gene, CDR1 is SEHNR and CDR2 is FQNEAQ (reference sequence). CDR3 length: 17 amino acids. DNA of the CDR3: TGTGCCAGCAGTTTGACCGGAGACCCAACGTACCAAGAGACCCAGTACTTC. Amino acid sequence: CASSLTGDPTYQETQYF.

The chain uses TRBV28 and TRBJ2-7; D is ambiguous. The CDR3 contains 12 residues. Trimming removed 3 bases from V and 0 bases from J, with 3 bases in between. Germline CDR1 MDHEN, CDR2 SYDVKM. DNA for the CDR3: TGTGCCAGCAGTTTTAACTCCTACGAGCAGTACTTC. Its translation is CASSFNSYEQYF.

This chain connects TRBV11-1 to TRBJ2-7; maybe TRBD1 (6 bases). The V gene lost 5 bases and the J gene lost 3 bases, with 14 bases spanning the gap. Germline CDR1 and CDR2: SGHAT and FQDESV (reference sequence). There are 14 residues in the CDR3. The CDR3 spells CASSETGTGYEQYF. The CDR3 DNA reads TGTGCCAGCAGCGAAACAGGGACGGGCTACGAGCAGTACTTC.

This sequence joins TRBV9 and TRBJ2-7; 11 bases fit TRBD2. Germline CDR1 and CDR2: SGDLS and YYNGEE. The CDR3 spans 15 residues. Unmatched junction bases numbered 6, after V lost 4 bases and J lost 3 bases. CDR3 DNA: TGTGCCAGCAGCCCCAGACTAGCGGGAAGCTACGAGCAGTACTTC. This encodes CASSPRLAGSYEQYF.

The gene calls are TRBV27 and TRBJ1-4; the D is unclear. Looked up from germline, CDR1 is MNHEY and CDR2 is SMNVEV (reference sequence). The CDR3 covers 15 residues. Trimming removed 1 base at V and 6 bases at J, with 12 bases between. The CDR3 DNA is TGTGCCAGCAGTTTATTTGCGGGAGTCGATGAAAAACTGTTTTTT. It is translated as CASSLFAGVDEKLFF. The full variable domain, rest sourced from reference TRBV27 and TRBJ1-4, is EAQVTQNPRYLITVTGKKLTVTCSQNMNHEYMSWYRQDPGLGLRQIYYSMNVEVTDKGDVPEGYKVSRKEKRNFPLILESPSPNQTSLYFCASSLFAGVDEKLFFGSGTQLSVL.

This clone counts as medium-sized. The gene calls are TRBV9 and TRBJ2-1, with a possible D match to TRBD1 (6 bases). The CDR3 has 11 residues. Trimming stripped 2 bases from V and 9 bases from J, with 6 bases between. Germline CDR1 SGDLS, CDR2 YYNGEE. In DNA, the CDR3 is TGTGCCAGCAGCGTGACAGGTGAGCAGTTCTTC. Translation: CASSVTGEQFF.

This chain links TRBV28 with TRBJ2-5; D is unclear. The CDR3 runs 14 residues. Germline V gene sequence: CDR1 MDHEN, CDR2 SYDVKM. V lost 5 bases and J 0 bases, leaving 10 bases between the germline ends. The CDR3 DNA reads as TGTGCCAGCAGTCCCTACGTGTACCAAGAGACCCAGTACTTC. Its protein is CASSPYVYQETQYF.

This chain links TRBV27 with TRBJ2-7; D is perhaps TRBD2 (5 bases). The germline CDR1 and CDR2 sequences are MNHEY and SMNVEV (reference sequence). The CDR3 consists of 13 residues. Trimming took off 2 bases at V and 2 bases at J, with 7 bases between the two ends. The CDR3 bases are TGTGCCAGCAGTTTACCCGGGGCCTACGAGCAGTACTTC. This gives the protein CASSLPGAYEQYF.

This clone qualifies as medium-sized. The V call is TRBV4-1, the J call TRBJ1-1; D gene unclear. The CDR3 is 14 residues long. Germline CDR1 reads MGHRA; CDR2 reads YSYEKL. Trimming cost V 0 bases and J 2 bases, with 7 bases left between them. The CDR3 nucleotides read TGCGCCAGCAGCCAAGAGAGTCTTAACACTGAAGCTTTCTTT. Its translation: CASSQESLNTEAFF.

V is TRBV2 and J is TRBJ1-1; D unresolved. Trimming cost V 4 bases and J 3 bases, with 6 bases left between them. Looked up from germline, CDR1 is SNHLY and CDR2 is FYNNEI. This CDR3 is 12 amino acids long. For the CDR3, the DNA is TGTGCCAGCAGTGGAGCGGACACTGAAGCTTTCTTT. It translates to CASSGADTEAFF.